These 22 T cell receptor beta chains share one sample of origin, sequenced in a study of T-cell reconstitution after alpha-beta-depleted transplantation in children. Unique molecular identifiers were built into the TCRbeta library. In TCRdb, the PCR reads were re-called with MiXCR into one record per CDR3 protein. This sample yields about 830,000 distinct CDR3 sequences, of which roughly 15% are seen a single time; around 4.5% belongs to the top ten. The material was PBMCs, mostly from graft donor cells, obtained 360 days after TCRalphabeta/CD19-depleted stem cell transplant. The source is a male patient aged 5 to 17 who had a stem cell transplant for acute lymphoblastic leukemia, so the T cells may come from the graft donor.

This chain connects TRBV5-1 to TRBJ2-1; 12 nucleotides match TRBD2. CDR1 SGHRS and CDR2 YFSETQ come from the germline V gene. The CDR3 has 17 residues. V lost 0 bases to trimming and J lost 8 bases; unmatched junction nucleotides: 9. CDR3 sequence: CASSLAVLAGGVYEQFF. The CDR3 DNA reads as TGCGCCAGCAGCTTGGCCGTACTAGCGGGAGGAGTCTATGAGCAGTTCTTC.

The chain's CDR3 is CASNSVSSYNEQFF. The CDR3 DNA follows: TGTGCCAGCAATAGCGTGAGCTCCTACAATGAGCAGTTCTTC. The rearrangement links TRBV27 to TRBJ2-1; tentatively, D is TRBD2 (5 bases). Germline-derived CDR1 and CDR2 are MNHEY and SMNVEV (reference sequence). This CDR3 has 14 amino acids. V lost 7 bases, J lost 0 bases, and 10 bases lay in between.

This clonotype was observed a handful of times. J is TRBJ2-2 and V is TRBV21-1; no DNA check was done on the table's D call, TRBD2. TRBV21-1 is a documented pseudogene. This CDR3 region has 17 residues. The CDR3 sequence is CASVAAGGRYAAGELFF. Here the CDR3 DNA reads TGTGCCAGCGTGGCGGCGGGAGGAAGATATGCGGCCGGGGAGCTGTTTTTT.

This sequence joins TRBV10-3 and TRBJ2-5, with 11 bases that match TRBD2. CDR3 length: 15 amino acids. The germline V gene encodes CDR1 ENHRY and CDR2 SYGVKD. V lost 6 bases and J lost 5; bases outside the gene matches: 8. CDR3 protein: CAISLLAGEGETQYF. In DNA form, the CDR3 reads TGTGCCATCAGCCTACTAGCGGGAGAGGGGGAGACCCAGTACTTC.

This clonotype was detected ten times or more. One junction end does not reproduce the germline sequence, and a read error may be involved. The chain links TRBV13 to TRBJ2-1, with TRBD2 identical over 7 bases. CDR1 is PRHDT and CDR2 is FYEKMQ in the germline V gene (reference sequence). The CDR3 loop spans 13 amino acids. In nucleotides, the CDR3 is TGTGCCAGCAGCTTAGCGGGAGGCCCTAGGCTGATCTTC. This codes for CASSLAGGPRLIF.

This clonotype was seen ten or more times. J is TRBJ2-1 and V is TRBV7-3; weak D call: TRBD2 (7 bases). Germline CDR1 SGHTA, CDR2 FQGTGA. V was cut by 5 bases and J by 5 bases, with 10 bases left in between. The CDR3 has 13 amino acids. CDR3 coding DNA: TGTGCCAGCAGCCTCGGGGGGCACAATGAGCAGTTCTTC. Amino acids: CASSLGGHNEQFF.

The chain is built from TRBV29-1 and TRBJ1-1; perhaps TRBD1 as D (5 bases). The CDR3 spans 12 residues. Germline CDR1 is SQVTM and CDR2 is ANQGSEA. Trimming pared 7 bases from V and 5 bases from J, leaving 14 bases between. The CDR3 is CSASLRGTEAFF. The CDR3 bases are TGCAGCGCCTCCCTGCGGGGGACTGAAGCTTTCTTT. The variable domain in full, completed from reference TRBV29-1 and TRBJ1-1, reads SAVISQKPSRDICQRGTSLTIQCQVDSQVTMMFWYRQQPGQSLTLIATANQGSEATYESGFVIDKFPISRPNLTFSTLTVSNMSPEDSSIYLCSASLRGTEAFFGQGTRLTVV.

This clonotype was seen more than once but under ten times. The chain recombines TRBV11-2 with TRBJ2-1; D tentatively fits TRBD1 or TRBD2 (5 bases each). The CDR3 spans 20 residues. Per the germline V gene, CDR1 is SGHAT and CDR2 is FQNNGV. Between the trimmed V and J ends, which lost 5 bases and 0 bases, there was a span of 26 bases. CDR3 residues: CASSPRPWGSSLSSYNEQFF. The CDR3 coding sequence is TGTGCCAGCAGCCCTAGGCCGTGGGGGAGTTCCCTTAGCTCCTACAATGAGCAGTTCTTC. Variable domain in full (rest from reference TRBV11-2 and TRBJ2-1): EAGVAQSPRYKIIEKRQSVAFWCNPISGHATLYWYQQILGQGPKLLIQFQNNGVVDDSQLPKDRFSAERLKGVDSTLKIQPAKLEDSAVYLCASSPRPWGSSLSSYNEQFFGPGTRLTVL.

The CDR3 DNA follows: TGTGCCAGCAGCGTTAGGGACCTGAACACTGAAGCTTTCTTT. It yields the protein CASSVRDLNTEAFF. The V and J genes are TRBV9 and TRBJ1-1; perhaps TRBD1 as D (5 bases). The V end was cut by 2 bases, the J end by 0 bases, with 8 bases between. The CDR3 has 14 amino acids. Per germline, CDR1 SGDLS and CDR2 YYNGEE. The full variable domain, completed using reference TRBV9 and TRBJ1-1, is DSGVTQTPKHLITATGQRVTLRCSPRSGDLSVYWYQQSLDQGLQFLIQYYNGEERAKGNILERFSAQQFPDLHSELNLSSLELGDSALYFCASSVRDLNTEAFFGQGTRLTVV.

CDR3 sequence: CASREGLFEFF. Written as DNA, the CDR3 is TGTGCCAGCAGGGAGGGACTATTTGAGTTCTTC. This chain joins TRBV4-2 and TRBJ2-1; 7 bases are a match to TRBD2. Germline V gene lookup returns CDR1 LGHNA and CDR2 YNFKEQ. The CDR3 is 11 amino acids. J gave up 14 bases and V 6 bases, and 7 bases lay outside the gene matches.

In its sample, this clonotype was seen a few times. The V and J genes are TRBV19 and TRBJ1-6; D perhaps matches TRBD1 (5 bases). Trimming cost V 6 bases and J 10 bases, with 19 bases left between them. Germline CDR1 reads LNHDA; CDR2 reads SQIVND (reference sequence). The CDR3 contains 15 residues. CDR3 loop: CASSPTAGVGSPLHF. CDR3 bases: TGTGCCAGTAGCCCGACAGCGGGCGTGGGCTCACCCCTCCACTTT. The whole variable domain, filled in from reference TRBV19 and TRBJ1-6, reads DGGITQSPKYLFRKEGQNVTLSCEQNLNHDAMYWYRQDPGQGLRLIYYSQIVNDFQKGDIAEGYSVSREKKESFPLTVTSAQKNPTAFYLCASSPTAGVGSPLHFGNGTRLTVT.

The table lists this clonotype with a few counts. The chain combines TRBV4-1 with TRBJ2-7; tentatively, D is TRBD1 (6 bases). The CDR3 spans 15 residues. V was cut by 3 bases and J by 0 bases, with 12 bases left in between. Germline V gives CDR1 MGHRA, CDR2 YSYEKL. This CDR3 is CASSHRTAVSYEQYF. DNA for the CDR3: TGCGCCAGCAGCCACAGGACAGCTGTCTCCTACGAGCAGTACTTC.

V usage is TRBV29-1 and J usage is TRBJ2-7, with a weak D call TRBD2 (5 bases). CDR1 and CDR2 from the germline V gene are SQVTM and ANQGSEA. This CDR3 region has 12 residues. Trimming took off 2 bases at V and 4 bases at J, with 9 bases between the two ends. The CDR3 region is CSVERTLYEQYF. CDR3 in DNA: TGCAGCGTTGAACGGACTCTTTACGAGCAGTACTTC.

In its sample, this clonotype was seen many times. The chain recombines TRBV10-1 with TRBJ2-7; 7 bases are shared with TRBD2. Germline loops: CDR1 WNHNN, CDR2 SYGVQD (reference sequence). There are 14 residues in the CDR3. J lost 2 bases, V lost 2 bases, and 3 bases had no gene match. CDR3 sequence: CASSEREAPYEQYF. CDR3 in DNA: TGCGCCAGCAGTGAGCGGGAGGCCCCCTACGAGCAGTACTTC.

The V and J genes are TRBV19 and TRBJ2-5; 8 bases are a match to TRBD1. CDR1 and CDR2 from the germline V gene are LNHDA and SQIVND (reference sequence). This CDR3 has 15 residues. Trimming removed 6 bases from V and 3 bases from J; junction bases left unmatched: 9. The CDR3 coding sequence is TGTGCCAGTAGGGGTACAGGGACAGGAGAAGAGACCCAGTACTTC. Translating gives CASRGTGTGEETQYF. The full variable domain, completed using reference TRBV19 and TRBJ2-5, is DGGITQSPKYLFRKEGQNVTLSCEQNLNHDAMYWYRQDPGQGLRLIYYSQIVNDFQKGDIAEGYSVSREKKESFPLTVTSAQKNPTAFYLCASRGTGTGEETQYFGPGTRLLVL.

This clonotype was observed a few times. The rearrangement links TRBV9 to TRBJ2-7; TRBD2 might be the D (6 bases). V lost 4 bases to trimming and J lost 7 bases, with 9 bases between them. In germline, CDR1 is SGDLS, CDR2 YYNGEE. The CDR3 loop spans 11 amino acids. CDR3 sequence reads: CASSSEGEQYF. In DNA form, the CDR3 reads TGTGCCAGCAGCTCGGAGGGGGAGCAGTACTTC.

The V gene is TRBV5-1, the J gene TRBJ2-5; 8 nucleotides align to TRBD1. Germline CDR1 reads SGHRS; CDR2 reads YFSETQ. There are 15 residues in the CDR3. The V gene end was trimmed by 3 bases and the J gene end by 5 bases; junction bases not matched to a gene: 9. The CDR3 loop is CASSSGGASIETQYF. CDR3 DNA: TGCGCCAGCAGCTCAGGGGGCGCGTCGATTGAGACCCAGTACTTC.

The CDR3 is CASSKRGAVNTGELFF. The CDR3, as DNA: TGTGCCAGCAGTAAGAGGGGGGCCGTAAACACCGGGGAGCTGTTTTTT. This chain joins TRBV6-4 and TRBJ2-2; either TRBD1 or TRBD2 may supply D (6 bases each). In germline, CDR1 is MRHNA, CDR2 SNTAGT. CDR3 length: 16 residues. Trimming left V 5 bases short and J 2 bases short, with 15 bases between.

This clonotype was picked up many times. The gene calls are TRBV7-8 and TRBJ2-1; 7 bases align to TRBD2. This CDR3 region has 16 residues. CDR1 SGHVS and CDR2 FQNEAQ come from the germline V gene. Losses at the gene ends were 4 bases for V and 0 bases for J; bases not matched to a gene: 6. The CDR3 protein is CASSSLAAFSYNEQFF. In DNA form, the CDR3 reads TGTGCCAGCAGCTCCCTAGCGGCCTTCTCCTACAATGAGCAGTTCTTC.

The V and J genes are TRBV7-2 and TRBJ2-5, with TRBD2 as a possible D gene (6 bases). The germline V and J ends were trimmed by 3 bases and 5 bases, with 16 bases remaining between them. The CDR3 has 15 residues. In germline, CDR1 is SGHTA, CDR2 FQGNSA. CDR3 sequence: CASSFGGSGRETQYF. In DNA, the CDR3 is TGTGCCAGCAGCTTCGGCGGATCGGGGAGGGAGACCCAGTACTTC. The whole variable domain, filled in from reference TRBV7-2 and TRBJ2-5, reads GAGVSQSPSNKVTEKGKDVELRCDPISGHTALYWYRQSLGQGLEFLIYFQGNSAPDKSGLPSDRFSAERTGGSVSTLTIQRTQQEDSAVYLCASSFGGSGRETQYFGPGTRLLVL.

This clonotype has a count of ten or more. The chain recombines TRBV3-1 with TRBJ1-4, with no clear D. The CDR3 extends over 12 amino acids. CDR1 and CDR2 (germline): LGHDT, YNNKEL (reference sequence). V was pared by 3 bases and J by 4 bases, with 3 bases between. The CDR3 here is CASSHSNEKLFF. DNA of the CDR3: TGTGCCAGCAGCCATAGTAATGAAAAACTGTTTTTT.

This clonotype was seen more than once but under ten times. The rearrangement uses TRBV12-3 or TRBV12-4 and TRBJ2-2; 8 bases match TRBD2. This CDR3 region has 14 residues. V dropped 2 bases and J dropped 6; count of bases not matched to a gene: 2. The CDR3 DNA is TGTGCCAGCAGTTTAACGGGAGGGGCCGGGGAGCTGTTTTTT. Protein product: CASSLTGGAGELFF.